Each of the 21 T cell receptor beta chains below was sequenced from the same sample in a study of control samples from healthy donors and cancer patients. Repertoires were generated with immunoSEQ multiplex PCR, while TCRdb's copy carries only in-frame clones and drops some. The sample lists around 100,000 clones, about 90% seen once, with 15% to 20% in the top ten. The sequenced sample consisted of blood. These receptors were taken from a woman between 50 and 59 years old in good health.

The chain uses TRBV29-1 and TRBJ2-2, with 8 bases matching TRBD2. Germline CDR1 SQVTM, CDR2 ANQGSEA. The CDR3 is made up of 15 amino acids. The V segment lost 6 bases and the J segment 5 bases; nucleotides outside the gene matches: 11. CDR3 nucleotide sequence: TGCAGCGTCGCCATGACCGGACTAGCAACCGGGGAGCTGTTTTTT. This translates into CSVAMTGLATGELFF.

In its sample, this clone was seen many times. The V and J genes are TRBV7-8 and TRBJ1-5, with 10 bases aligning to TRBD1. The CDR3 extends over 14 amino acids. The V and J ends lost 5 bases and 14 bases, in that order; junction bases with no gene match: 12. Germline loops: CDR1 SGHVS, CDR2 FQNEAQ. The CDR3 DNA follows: TGTGCCAGCAGCAACCGGGACAGGGGTTCCCTCAAGCATTTT. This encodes CASSNRDRGSLKHF.

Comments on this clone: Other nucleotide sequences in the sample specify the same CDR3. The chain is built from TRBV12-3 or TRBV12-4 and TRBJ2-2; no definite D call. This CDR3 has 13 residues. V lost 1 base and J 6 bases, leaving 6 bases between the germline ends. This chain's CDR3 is CASSLGGPGELFF. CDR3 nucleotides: TGTGCCAGCAGTTTAGGTGGGCCCGGGGAGCTGTTTTTT.

CDR3 sequence: CASSSTPLEDTQYF. The CDR3 nucleotides are TGCGCCAGCAGCTCCACGCCCCTCGAGGATACGCAGTATTTT. The chain carries TRBV5-1 and TRBJ2-3; D gene ambiguous. CDR3 length: 14 residues. V was cut by 3 bases and J by 6 bases, with 14 bases left in between. Germline V gene lookup returns CDR1 SGHRS and CDR2 YFSETQ.

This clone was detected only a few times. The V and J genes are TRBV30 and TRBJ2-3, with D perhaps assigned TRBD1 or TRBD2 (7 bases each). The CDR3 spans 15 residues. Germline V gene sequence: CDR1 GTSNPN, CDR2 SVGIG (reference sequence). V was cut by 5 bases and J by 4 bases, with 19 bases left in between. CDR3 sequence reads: CAWAGGGGRSDTQYF. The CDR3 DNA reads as TGTGCCTGGGCAGGAGGGGGCGGGAGATCAGATACGCAGTATTTT.

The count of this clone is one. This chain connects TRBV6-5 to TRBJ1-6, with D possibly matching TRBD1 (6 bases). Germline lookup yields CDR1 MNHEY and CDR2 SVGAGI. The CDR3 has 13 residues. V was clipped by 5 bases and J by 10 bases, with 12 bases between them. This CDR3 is CASSPYRESPLHF. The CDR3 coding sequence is TGTGCCAGCAGTCCGTACAGGGAATCACCCCTCCACTTT.

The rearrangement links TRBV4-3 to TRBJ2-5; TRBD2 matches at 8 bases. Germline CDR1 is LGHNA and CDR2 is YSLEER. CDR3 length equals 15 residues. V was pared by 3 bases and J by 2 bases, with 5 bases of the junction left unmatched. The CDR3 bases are TGCGCCAGCAGCCACTGGACTAGCAGACAAGAGACCCAGTACTTC. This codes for CASSHWTSRQETQYF.

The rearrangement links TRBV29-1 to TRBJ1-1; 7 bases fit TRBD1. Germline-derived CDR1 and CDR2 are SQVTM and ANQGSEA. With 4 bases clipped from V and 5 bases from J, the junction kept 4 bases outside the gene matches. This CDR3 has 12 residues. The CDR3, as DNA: TGCAGCGTTGGAGAGGGGGCGACTGAAGCTTTCTTT. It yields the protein CSVGEGATEAFF.

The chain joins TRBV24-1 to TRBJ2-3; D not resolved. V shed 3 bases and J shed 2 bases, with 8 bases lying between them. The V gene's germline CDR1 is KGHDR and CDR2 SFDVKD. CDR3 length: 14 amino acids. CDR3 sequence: CATSDPNFTDTQYF. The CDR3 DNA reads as TGTGCCACCAGTGATCCGAATTTCACAGATACGCAGTATTTT.

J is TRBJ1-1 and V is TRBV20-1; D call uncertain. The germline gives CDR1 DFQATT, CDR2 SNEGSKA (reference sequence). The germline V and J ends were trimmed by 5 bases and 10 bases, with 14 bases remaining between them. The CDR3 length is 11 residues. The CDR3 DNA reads TGCAGTGCTCCGTTCCTCGGAGGAGCTTTCTTT. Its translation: CSAPFLGGAFF.

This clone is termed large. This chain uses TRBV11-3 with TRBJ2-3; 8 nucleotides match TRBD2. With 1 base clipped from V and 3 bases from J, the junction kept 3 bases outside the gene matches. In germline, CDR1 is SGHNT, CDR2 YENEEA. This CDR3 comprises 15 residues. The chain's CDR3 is CASSLGGGTTDTQYF. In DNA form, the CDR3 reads TGTGCCAGCAGCTTAGGCGGGGGGACAACAGATACGCAGTATTTT.

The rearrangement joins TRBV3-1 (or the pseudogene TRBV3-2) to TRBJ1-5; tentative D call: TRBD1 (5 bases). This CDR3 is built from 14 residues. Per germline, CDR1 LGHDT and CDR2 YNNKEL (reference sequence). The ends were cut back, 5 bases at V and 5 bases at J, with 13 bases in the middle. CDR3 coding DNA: TGTGCCAGCAGCTCAAGCTCAGGGTATCAGCCCCAGCATTTT. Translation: CASSSSSGYQPQHF.

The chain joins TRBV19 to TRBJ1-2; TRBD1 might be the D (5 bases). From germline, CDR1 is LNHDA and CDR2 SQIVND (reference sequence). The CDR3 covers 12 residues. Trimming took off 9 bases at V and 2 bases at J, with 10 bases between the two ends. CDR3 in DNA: TGTGCCAGCGGAGGGGTAAACTATGGCTACACCTTC. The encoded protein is CASGGVNYGYTF.

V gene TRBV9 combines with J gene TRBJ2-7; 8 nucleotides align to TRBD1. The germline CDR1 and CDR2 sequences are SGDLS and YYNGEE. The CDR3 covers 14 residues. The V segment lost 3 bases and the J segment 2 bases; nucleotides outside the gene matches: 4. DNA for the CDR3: TGTGCCAGCAGCGCAGGGACAGGTCCCTACGAGCAGTACTTC. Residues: CASSAGTGPYEQYF.

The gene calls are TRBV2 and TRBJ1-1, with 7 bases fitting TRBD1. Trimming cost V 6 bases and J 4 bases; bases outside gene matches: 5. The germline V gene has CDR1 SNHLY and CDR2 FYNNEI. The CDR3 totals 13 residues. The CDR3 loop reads CASSQGGGTEAFF. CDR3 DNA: TGTGCCAGCAGCCAGGGGGGGGGCACTGAAGCTTTCTTT.

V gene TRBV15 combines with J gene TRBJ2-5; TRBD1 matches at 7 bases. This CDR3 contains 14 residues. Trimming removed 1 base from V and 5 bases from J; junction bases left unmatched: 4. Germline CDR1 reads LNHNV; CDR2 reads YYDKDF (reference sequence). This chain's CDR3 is CATSRGDSRETQYF. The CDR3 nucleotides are TGTGCCACCAGCAGAGGGGACAGCCGGGAGACCCAGTACTTC. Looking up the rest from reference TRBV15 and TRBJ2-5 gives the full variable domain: DAMVIQNPRYQVTQFGKPVTLSCSQTLNHNVMYWYQQKSSQAPKLLFHYYDKDFNNEADTPDNFQSRRPNTSFCFLDIRSPGLGDTAMYLCATSRGDSRETQYFGPGTRLLVL.

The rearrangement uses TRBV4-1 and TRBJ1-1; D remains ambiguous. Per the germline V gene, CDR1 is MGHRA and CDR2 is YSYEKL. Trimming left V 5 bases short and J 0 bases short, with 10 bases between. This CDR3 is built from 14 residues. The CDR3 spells CASSSEWLNTEAFF. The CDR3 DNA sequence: TGCGCCAGCAGCTCTGAATGGCTGAACACTGAAGCTTTCTTT.

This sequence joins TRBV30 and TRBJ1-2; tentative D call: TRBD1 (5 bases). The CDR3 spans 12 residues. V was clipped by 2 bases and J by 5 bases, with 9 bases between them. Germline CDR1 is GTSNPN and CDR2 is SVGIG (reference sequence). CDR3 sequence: CAWSRGRYGYTF. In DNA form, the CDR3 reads TGTGCCTGGAGTAGGGGCAGATATGGCTACACCTTC.

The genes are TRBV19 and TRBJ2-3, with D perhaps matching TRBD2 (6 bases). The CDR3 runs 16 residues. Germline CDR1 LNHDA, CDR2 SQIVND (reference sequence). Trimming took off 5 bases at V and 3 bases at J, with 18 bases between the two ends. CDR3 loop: CASSSGGFVRTDTQYF. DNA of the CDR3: TGTGCCAGTAGTTCTGGGGGGTTTGTGAGAACAGATACGCAGTATTTT.

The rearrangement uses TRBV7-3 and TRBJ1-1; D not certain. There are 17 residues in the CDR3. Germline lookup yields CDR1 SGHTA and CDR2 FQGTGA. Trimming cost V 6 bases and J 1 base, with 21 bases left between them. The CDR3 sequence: CASSSDRKIRSNTEAFF. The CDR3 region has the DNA TGTGCCAGCAGTAGTGATAGGAAGATTAGGTCGAACACTGAAGCTTTCTTT.

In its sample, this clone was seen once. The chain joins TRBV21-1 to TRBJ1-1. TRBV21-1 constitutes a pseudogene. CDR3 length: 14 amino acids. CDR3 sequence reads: CANQLGGGNTEAFF. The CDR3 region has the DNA TGTGCCAATCAACTCGGGGGAGGGAACACTGAAGCTTTCTTT.